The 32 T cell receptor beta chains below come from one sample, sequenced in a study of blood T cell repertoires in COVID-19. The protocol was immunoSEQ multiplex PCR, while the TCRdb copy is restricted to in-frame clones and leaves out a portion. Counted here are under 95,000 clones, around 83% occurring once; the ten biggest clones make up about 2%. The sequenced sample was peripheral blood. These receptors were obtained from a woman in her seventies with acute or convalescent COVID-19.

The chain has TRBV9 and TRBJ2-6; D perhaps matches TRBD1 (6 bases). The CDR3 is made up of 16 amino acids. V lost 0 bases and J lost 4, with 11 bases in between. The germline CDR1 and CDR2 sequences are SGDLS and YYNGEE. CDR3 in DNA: TGTGCCAGCAGCGTAGGACAGGACCCAGGGGCCAACGTCCTGACTTTC. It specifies CASSVGQDPGANVLTF.

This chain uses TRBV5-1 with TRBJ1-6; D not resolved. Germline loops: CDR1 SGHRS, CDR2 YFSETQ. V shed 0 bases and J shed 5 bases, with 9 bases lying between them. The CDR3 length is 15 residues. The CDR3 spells CASSLESQNNSPLHF. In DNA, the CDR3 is TGCGCCAGCAGCTTGGAGTCGCAGAATAATTCACCCCTCCACTTT.

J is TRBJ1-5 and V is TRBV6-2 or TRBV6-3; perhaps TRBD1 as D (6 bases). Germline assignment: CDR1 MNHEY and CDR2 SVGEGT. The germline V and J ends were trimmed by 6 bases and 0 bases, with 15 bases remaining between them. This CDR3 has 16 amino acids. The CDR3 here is CASSQWTDYSNQPQHF. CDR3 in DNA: TGTGCCAGCAGCCAGTGGACAGATTATAGCAATCAGCCCCAGCATTTT.

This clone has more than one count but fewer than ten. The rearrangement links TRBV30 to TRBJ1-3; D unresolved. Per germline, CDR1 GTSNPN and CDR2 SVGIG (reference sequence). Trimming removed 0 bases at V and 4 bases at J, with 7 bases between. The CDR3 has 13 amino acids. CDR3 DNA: TGTGCCTGGAGTGTACAGAACGGAAACACCATATATTTT. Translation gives CAWSVQNGNTIYF.

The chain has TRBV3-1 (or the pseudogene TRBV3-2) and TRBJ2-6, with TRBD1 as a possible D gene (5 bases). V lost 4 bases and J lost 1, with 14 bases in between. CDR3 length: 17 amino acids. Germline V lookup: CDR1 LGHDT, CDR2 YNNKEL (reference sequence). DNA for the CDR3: TGTGCCAGCAGCCTTCAGGGCGACGGGTCTGGGGCCAACGTCCTGACTTTC. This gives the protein CASSLQGDGSGANVLTF.

This CDR3 is CASSLGGKYGYTF. CDR3 DNA sequence: TGTGCCAGCAGTTTAGGGGGGAAGTATGGCTACACCTTC. The gene calls are TRBV28 and TRBJ1-2; TRBD1 might be the D (5 bases). Germline CDR1 and CDR2: MDHEN and SYDVKM. The ends were cut back, 2 bases at V and 5 bases at J, with 9 bases in the middle. This CDR3 is built from 13 residues.

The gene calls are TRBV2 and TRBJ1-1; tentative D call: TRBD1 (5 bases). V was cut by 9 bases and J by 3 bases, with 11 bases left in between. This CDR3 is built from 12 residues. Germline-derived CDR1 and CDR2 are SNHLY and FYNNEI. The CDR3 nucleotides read TGTGCCAGTCTGTGGGGGGACACTGAAGCTTTCTTT. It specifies CASLWGDTEAFF.

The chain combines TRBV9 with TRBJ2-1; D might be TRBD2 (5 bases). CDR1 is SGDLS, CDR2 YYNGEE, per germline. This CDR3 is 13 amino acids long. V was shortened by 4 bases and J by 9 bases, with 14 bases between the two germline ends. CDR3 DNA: TGTGCCAGCAGCCCCCTCGGGGTTCGTGAGCAGTTCTTC. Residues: CASSPLGVREQFF.

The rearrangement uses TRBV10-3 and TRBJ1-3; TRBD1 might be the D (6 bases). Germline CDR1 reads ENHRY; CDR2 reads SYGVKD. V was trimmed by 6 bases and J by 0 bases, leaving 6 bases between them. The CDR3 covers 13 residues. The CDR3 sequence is CAIRDSSGNTIYF. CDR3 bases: TGTGCCATCAGGGACAGCTCTGGAAACACCATATATTTT.

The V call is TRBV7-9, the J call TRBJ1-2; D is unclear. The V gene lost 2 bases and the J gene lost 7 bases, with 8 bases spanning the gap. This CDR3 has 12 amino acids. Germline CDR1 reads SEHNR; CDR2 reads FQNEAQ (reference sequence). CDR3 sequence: CASSLSQIGYTF. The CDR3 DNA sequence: TGTGCCAGCAGCTTATCACAGATTGGCTACACCTTC.

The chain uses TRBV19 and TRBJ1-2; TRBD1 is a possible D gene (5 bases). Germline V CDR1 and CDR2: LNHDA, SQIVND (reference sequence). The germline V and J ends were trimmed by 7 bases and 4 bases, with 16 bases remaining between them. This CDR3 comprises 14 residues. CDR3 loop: CASTSRGLGYGYTF. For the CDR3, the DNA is TGTGCCAGTACCTCAAGGGGTCTTGGCTATGGCTACACCTTC.

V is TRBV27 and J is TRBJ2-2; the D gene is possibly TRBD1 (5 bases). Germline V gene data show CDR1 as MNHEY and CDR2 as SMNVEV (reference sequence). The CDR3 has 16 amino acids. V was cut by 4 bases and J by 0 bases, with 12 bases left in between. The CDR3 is CASSSRTLANTGELFF. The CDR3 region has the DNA TGTGCCAGCAGTTCCCGGACACTCGCGAACACCGGGGAGCTGTTTTTT.

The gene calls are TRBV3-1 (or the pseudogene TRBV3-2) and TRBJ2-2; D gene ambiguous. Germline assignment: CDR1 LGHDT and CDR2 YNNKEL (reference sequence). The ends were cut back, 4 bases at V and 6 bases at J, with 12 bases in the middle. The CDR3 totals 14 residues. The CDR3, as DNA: TGTGCCAGCAGCCCCACCCGAGTTGCCGGGGAGCTGTTTTTT. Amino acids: CASSPTRVAGELFF.

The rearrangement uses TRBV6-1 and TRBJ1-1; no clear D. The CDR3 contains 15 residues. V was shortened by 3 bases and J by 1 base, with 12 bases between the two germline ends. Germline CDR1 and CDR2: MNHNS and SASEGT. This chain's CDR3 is CASSDQAKRNTEAFF. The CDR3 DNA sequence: TGTGCCAGCAGTGACCAGGCGAAGAGGAACACTGAAGCTTTCTTT.

CDR3 sequence: CAISIGDTEAFF. In DNA form, the CDR3 reads TGTGCCATCAGTATCGGGGACACTGAAGCTTTCTTT. The chain has TRBV10-3 and TRBJ1-1, with no clear D. The V gene lost 5 bases and the J gene lost 3 bases, with 7 bases spanning the gap. CDR1 is ENHRY and CDR2 is SYGVKD in the germline V gene. This CDR3 spans 12 amino acids.

DNA for the CDR3: TGTGCCAGCAGCCCCGACAGGGTCAGGGATGGCTACACCTTC. This encodes CASSPDRVRDGYTF. V gene TRBV7-6 combines with J gene TRBJ1-2, with TRBD1 identical over 7 bases. The CDR3 has 14 amino acids. With 5 bases clipped from V and 6 bases from J, the junction kept 9 bases outside the gene matches. The germline V gene encodes CDR1 SGHVS and CDR2 FNYEAQ.

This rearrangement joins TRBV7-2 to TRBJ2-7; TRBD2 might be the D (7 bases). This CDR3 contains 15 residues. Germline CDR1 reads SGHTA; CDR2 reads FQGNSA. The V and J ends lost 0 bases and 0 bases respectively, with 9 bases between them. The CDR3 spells CASSLAGGPSYEQYF. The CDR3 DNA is TGTGCCAGCAGCTTAGCCGGGGGGCCCTCCTACGAGCAGTACTTC.

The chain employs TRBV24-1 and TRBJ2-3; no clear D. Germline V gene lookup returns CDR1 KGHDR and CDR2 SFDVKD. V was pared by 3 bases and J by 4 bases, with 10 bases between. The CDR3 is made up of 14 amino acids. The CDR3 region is CATSDARSADTQYF. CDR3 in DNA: TGTGCCACCAGTGATGCTAGGTCTGCAGATACGCAGTATTTT.

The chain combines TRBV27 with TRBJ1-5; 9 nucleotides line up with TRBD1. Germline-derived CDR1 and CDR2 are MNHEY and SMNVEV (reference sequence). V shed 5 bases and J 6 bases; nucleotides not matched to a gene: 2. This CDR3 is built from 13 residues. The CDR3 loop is CASSPDRGQPQHF. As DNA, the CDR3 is TGTGCCAGCAGTCCGGACAGGGGTCAGCCCCAGCATTTT.

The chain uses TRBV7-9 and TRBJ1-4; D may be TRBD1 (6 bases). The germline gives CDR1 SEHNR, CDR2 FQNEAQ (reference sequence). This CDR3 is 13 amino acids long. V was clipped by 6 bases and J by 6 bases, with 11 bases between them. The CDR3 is CASRSQGDEKLFF. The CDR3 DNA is TGTGCCAGCAGGTCACAGGGAGATGAAAAACTGTTTTTT.

The CDR3 DNA reads TGTGCCAGCACCCGTGGAGGGTCGAACACTGAAGCTTTCTTT. Translation gives CASTRGGSNTEAFF. V and J are TRBV6-6 and TRBJ1-1; D is undetermined. This CDR3 is built from 14 residues. From germline, CDR1 is MNHNY and CDR2 SVGAGI (reference sequence). V lost 7 bases and J 1 base, leaving 13 bases between the germline ends.

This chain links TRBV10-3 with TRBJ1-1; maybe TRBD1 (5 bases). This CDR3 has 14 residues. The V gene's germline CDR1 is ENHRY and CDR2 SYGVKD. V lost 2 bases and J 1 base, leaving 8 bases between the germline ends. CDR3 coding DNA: TGTGCCATCAGTGAGGACAGAGGGAACACTGAAGCTTTCTTT. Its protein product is CAISEDRGNTEAFF.

As DNA, the CDR3 is TGTGCCAGCAGCTTAGGTTCCGGGACCGGGGAGCTGTTTTTT. Protein product: CASSLGSGTGELFF. V usage is TRBV7-2 and J usage is TRBJ2-2, with D unresolved. CDR3 length: 14 residues. V was shortened by 1 base and J by 5 bases, with 8 bases between the two germline ends. Germline V gene lookup returns CDR1 SGHTA and CDR2 FQGNSA.

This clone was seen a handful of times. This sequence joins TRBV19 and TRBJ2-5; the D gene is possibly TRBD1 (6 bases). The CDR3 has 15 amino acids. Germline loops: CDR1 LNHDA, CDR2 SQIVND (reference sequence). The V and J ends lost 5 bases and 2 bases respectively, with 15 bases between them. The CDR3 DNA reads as TGTGCCAGTAGTTCCCCGGGGACATTACAAGAGACCCAGTACTTC. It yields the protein CASSSPGTLQETQYF.

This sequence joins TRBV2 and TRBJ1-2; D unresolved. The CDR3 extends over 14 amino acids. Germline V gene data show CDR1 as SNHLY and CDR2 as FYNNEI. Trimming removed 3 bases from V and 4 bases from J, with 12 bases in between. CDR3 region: CASSERADVYGYTF. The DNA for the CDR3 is TGTGCCAGCAGTGAGAGGGCAGACGTCTATGGCTACACCTTC.

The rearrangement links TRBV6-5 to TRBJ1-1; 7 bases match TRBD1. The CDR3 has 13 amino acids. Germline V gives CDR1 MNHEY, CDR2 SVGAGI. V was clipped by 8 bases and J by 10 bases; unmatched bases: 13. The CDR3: CASALGDRFRAFF. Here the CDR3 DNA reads TGTGCCAGCGCTTTAGGGGACAGATTTAGAGCTTTCTTT.

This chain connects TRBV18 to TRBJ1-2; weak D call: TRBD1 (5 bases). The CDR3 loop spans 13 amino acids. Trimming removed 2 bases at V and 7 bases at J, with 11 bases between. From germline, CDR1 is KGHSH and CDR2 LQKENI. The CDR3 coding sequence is TGTGCCAGCTCACCAGGGGCATTGGGTGGCTACACCTTC. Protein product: CASSPGALGGYTF.

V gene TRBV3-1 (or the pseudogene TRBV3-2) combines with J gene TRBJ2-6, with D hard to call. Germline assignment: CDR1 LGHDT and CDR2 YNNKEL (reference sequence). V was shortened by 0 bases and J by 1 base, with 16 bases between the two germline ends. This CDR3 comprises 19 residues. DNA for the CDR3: TGTGCCAGCAGCCAAGATTACGCATCAGGAATTTCTGGGGCCAACGTCCTGACTTTC. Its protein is CASSQDYASGISGANVLTF.

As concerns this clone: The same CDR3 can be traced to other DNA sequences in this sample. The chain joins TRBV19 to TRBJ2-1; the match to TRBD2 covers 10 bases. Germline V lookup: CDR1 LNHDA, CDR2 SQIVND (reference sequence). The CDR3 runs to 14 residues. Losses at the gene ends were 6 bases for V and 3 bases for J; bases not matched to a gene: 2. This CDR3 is CASSRTSGYNEQFF. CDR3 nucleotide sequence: TGTGCCAGTAGCCGGACTAGCGGCTACAATGAGCAGTTCTTC.

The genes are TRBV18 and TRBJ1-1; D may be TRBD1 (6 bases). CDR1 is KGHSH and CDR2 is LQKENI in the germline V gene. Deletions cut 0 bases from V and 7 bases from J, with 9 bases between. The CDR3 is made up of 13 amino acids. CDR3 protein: CASSPPDSLEAFF. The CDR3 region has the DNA TGTGCCAGCTCACCACCGGACAGCCTTGAAGCTTTCTTT.

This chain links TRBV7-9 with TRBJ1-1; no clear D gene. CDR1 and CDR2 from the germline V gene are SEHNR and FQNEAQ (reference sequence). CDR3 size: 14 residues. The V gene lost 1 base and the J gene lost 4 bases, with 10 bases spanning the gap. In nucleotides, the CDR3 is TGTGCCAGCAGCTTAGAGGCAGGTGTCACTGAAGCTTTCTTT. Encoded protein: CASSLEAGVTEAFF.

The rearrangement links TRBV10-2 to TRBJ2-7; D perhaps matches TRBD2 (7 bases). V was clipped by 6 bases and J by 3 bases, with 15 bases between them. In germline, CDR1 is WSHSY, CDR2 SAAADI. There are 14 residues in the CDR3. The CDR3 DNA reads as TGCGCCAGCAGCCTGGGGGGGGGCCTCTACGAGCAGTACTTC. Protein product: CASSLGGGLYEQYF.